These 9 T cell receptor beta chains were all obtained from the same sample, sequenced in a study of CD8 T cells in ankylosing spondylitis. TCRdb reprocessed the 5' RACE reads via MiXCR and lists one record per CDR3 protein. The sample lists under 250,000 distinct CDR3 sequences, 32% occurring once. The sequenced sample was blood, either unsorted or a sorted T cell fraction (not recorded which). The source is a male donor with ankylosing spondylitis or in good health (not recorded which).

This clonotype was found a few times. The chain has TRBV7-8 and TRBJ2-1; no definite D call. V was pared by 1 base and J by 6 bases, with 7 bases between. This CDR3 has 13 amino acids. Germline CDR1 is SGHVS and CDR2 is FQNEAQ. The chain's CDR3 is CASSLGIINEQFF. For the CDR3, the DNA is TGTGCCAGCAGCTTAGGAATAATCAATGAGCAGTTCTTC.

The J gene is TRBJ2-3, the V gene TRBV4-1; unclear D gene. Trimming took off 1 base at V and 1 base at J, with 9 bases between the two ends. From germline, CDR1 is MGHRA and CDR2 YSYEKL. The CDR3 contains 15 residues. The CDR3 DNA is TGCGCCAGCAGCCAAGTAGGGATTCGCACAGATACGCAGTATTTT. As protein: CASSQVGIRTDTQYF.

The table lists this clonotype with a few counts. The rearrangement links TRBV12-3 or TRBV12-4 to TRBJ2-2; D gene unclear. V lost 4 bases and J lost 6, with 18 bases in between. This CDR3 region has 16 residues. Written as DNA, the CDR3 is TGTGCCAGCAGTTCCCCCGGGCTCCTTTCGTCCGGGGAGCTGTTTTTT. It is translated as CASSSPGLLSSGELFF.

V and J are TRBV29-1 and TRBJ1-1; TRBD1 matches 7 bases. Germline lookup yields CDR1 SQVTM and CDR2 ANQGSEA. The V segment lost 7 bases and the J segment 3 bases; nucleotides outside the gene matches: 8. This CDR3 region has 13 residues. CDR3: CSGEDRADTEAFF. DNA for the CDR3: TGCAGCGGGGAAGACAGGGCCGACACTGAAGCTTTCTTT.

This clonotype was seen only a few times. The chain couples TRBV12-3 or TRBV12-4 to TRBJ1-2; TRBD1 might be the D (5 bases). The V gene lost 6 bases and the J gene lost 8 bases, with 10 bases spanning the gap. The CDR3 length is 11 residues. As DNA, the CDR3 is TGTGCCAGCAGCCCAGGGTCGGGCTACACCTTC. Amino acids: CASSPGSGYTF.

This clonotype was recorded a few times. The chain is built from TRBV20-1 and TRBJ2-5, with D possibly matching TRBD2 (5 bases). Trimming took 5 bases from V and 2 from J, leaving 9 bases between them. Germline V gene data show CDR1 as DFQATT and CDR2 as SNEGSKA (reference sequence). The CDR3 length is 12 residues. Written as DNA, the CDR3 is TGCAGTGCTGCCCGGGGTCAAGAGACCCAGTACTTC. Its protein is CSAARGQETQYF.

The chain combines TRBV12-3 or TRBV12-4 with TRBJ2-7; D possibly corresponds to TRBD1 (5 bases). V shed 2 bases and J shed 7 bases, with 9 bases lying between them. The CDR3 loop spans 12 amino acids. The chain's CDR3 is CASSLIQGEQYF. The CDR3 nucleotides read TGTGCCAGCAGTTTAATCCAGGGTGAGCAGTACTTC.

The CDR3: CASSLGDHYNEQFF. In DNA form, the CDR3 reads TGTGCCAGCAGTTTAGGAGACCACTACAATGAGCAGTTCTTC. This rearrangement joins TRBV27 to TRBJ2-1; D unclear. The CDR3 is 14 amino acids. V was trimmed by 2 bases and J by 3 bases, leaving 8 bases between them. CDR1 is MNHEY, CDR2 SMNVEV, per germline (reference sequence).

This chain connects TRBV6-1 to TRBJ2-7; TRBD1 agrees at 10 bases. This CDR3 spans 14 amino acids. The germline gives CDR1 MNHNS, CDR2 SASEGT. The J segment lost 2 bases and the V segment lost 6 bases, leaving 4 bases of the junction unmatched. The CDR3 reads CASRTGTGAYEQYF. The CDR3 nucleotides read TGTGCCAGCAGAACCGGGACAGGGGCCTACGAGCAGTACTTC.